A selection of T cell receptor beta chains follows, all from one sample in a study of regulatory T cells in long-lasting Graves disease. TCRdb reprocessed the multiplex PCR reads via MiXCR and lists one record per CDR3 protein. In the table there are about 440,000 distinct CDR3 sequences, 14% to 15% of which are singletons. These data also formed part of another study, on T cells in Graves' hyperthyroidism and ophthalmopathy.

The source material was peripheral blood mononuclear cells (PBMCs), sampled at new diagnosis, from a patient treated with antithyroid drugs. These receptors all stem from a woman aged 30 to 39 with Graves disease. Both conserved end residues are part of each CDR3. The D gene is left open where the match is weak. The size entry is marked missing in some rows and otherwise reads once, few, many or a size class.

v_gene	abundance	j_gene	d_gene	CDR3nt	CDR3aa
TRBV6-2/TRBV6-3	many	TRBJ2-7	.	TGTGCCAGCAGTTACTCCGGCAACCCCTACGAGCAGTACTTC	CASSYSGNPYEQYF
TRBV5-1	few	TRBJ2-7	.	TGCGCCAGCAGCTTGGATGGGGACTACGAGCAGTACTTC	CASSLDGDYEQYF
TRBV12-3/TRBV12-4	.	TRBJ1-1	TRBD1	TGTGCCAGCAGCCATAGACAGGGAGAGAATGAAGCTTTCTTT	CASSHRQGENEAFF
TRBV6-5	.	TRBJ2-2	TRBD2	TGTGCCAGCAGTTCTAGCGGGAGTGGGCCCGGGGAGCTGTTTTTT	CASSSSGSGPGELFF
TRBV29-1	many	TRBJ2-7	TRBD2	TGCAGCGTTGAATTGACTAGCACCTACGAGCAGTACTTC	CSVELTSTYEQYF
TRBV27	many	TRBJ2-5	TRBD2	TGTGCCAACACCCCCTTAGCGGGAGTCGGACAAGAGACCCAGTACTTC	CANTPLAGVGQETQYF
TRBV5-6	.	TRBJ2-7	TRBD1	TGTGCCAGCAGCTACGGGACAGGGGGCCTCGAGCAGTACTTC	CASSYGTGGLEQYF
TRBV5-4	few	TRBJ2-7	TRBD1	TGTGCCAGCAGCCGGGACAGTCTCGGAGATACCTACGAGCAGTACTTC	CASSRDSLGDTYEQYF
TRBV20-1	many	TRBJ2-7	.	TGCAGTGCTCCCCGGGACCTTTACGAGCAGTACTTC	CSAPRDLYEQYF
TRBV24-1	many	TRBJ2-7	.	TGTGCCACCAGTGATTCATCGAAAACCTACGAGCAGTACTTC	CATSDSSKTYEQYF
TRBV12-3/TRBV12-4	.	TRBJ1-5	.	TGTGCCAGCAGTGAGGAGGATCAGCCCCAGCATTTT	CASSEEDQPQHF
TRBV11-2	many	TRBJ2-7	TRBD2	TGTGCCAGCAGCTTAGATAGCGGGAGTTTCTACGAGCAGTACTTC	CASSLDSGSFYEQYF
TRBV12-3/TRBV12-4	few	TRBJ2-7	TRBD2	TGTGCCAGCAGTTCGGGACTATTCGACGAGCAGTACTTC	CASSSGLFDEQYF
TRBV20-1	many	TRBJ2-7	.	TGCAGTGCCGGGTTGGGATCCTACGAGCAGTACTTC	CSAGLGSYEQYF
TRBV4-1	.	TRBJ2-1	.	TGCGCCAGCAGCCAAGAAGGGGCGGCAAATGAGCAGTTCTTC	CASSQEGAANEQFF
TRBV3-1	many	TRBJ2-1	TRBD1	TGTGCCAGCAGCCCCCGGGGACCTAAGGGGGCAGGGGCATCCCCTATCAATGAGCAGTTCTTC	CASSPRGPKGAGASPINEQFF
TRBV20-1	.	TRBJ2-1	TRBD2	TGCAGTGCTACGGCTAGCGGACTATACAATGAGCAGTTCTTC	CSATASGLYNEQFF